A single sample is the source of the 9 T cell receptor beta chains below, sequenced in a study of CD8+ T cells in alopecia areata. Treatment: oral pan-JAK inhibitor, 5-10 mg twice daily. Extraction of RNA preceded its reverse transcription into cDNA, which served as the sequencing template. TCRdb keeps only in-frame clones here, not all; method: immunoSEQ multiplex PCR. The table records approximately 140,000 clones, 86% of them present only once. The sample consisted of CD8+ T cells sorted from blood, taken at week 4, from a patient treated with tofacitinib. Receptors were obtained from a human donor with alopecia areata.

The gene calls are TRBV4-1 and TRBJ2-2, with unresolved D. The V and J ends lost 5 bases and 4 bases respectively, with 5 bases between them. Germline CDR1 is MGHRA and CDR2 is YSYEKL. The CDR3 runs to 12 residues. The CDR3 is CASSAATGELFF. The CDR3 DNA reads as TGCGCCAGCAGCGCCGCCACCGGGGAGCTGTTTTTT.

This clone was recorded a few times. The rearrangement uses TRBV15 and TRBJ2-3; 13 bases are a match to TRBD2. Losses at the gene ends were 0 bases for V and 1 base for J; bases not matched to a gene: 4. CDR1 and CDR2 (germline): LNHNV, YYDKDF (reference sequence). The CDR3 is 18 residues long. CDR3 bases: TGTGCCACCAGCAGAGAGGGACTAGCGGGAACAGGCACAGATACGCAGTATTTT. Protein: CATSREGLAGTGTDTQYF.

The V gene is TRBV30, the J gene TRBJ2-1; D is ambiguous. V was shortened by 0 bases and J by 9 bases, with 12 bases between the two germline ends. Germline V CDR1 and CDR2: GTSNPN, SVGIG (reference sequence). The CDR3 spans 13 residues. This CDR3 is CAWSVLYGGEQFF. CDR3 nucleotides: TGTGCCTGGAGTGTACTTTATGGTGGTGAGCAGTTCTTC. The variable domain in full, completed from reference TRBV30 and TRBJ2-1, reads SQTIHQWPATLVQPVGSPLSLECTVEGTSNPNLYWYRQAAGRGLQLLFYSVGIGQISSEVPQNLSASRPQDRQFILSSKKLLLSDSGFYLCAWSVLYGGEQFFGPGTRLTVL.

This clone was found once. The V and J genes are TRBV4-2 and TRBJ2-1, with TRBD2 matching over 9 bases. The CDR3 has 15 amino acids. V was pared by 4 bases and J by 7 bases, with 8 bases of the junction left unmatched. Germline-derived CDR1 and CDR2 are LGHNA and YNFKEQ. The CDR3 nucleotides read TGTGCCAGCAGCCCGGGTAATAGCGGGAGAAATGAGCAGTTCTTC. Residues: CASSPGNSGRNEQFF.

V usage is TRBV6-5 and J usage is TRBJ2-4; D might be TRBD1 or TRBD2, each matching 5 bases. Germline CDR1 MNHEY, CDR2 SVGAGI. The CDR3 covers 15 residues. V was pared by 6 bases and J by 0 bases, with 12 bases between. In nucleotides, the CDR3 is TGTGCCAGCAGCTTAACCGGGACAGCCAAAAACATTCAGTACTTC. It yields the protein CASSLTGTAKNIQYF.

The chain has TRBV27 and TRBJ2-1; D is uncertain. Per germline, CDR1 MNHEY and CDR2 SMNVEV (reference sequence). The V end was cut by 1 base, the J end by 7 bases, with 11 bases between. The CDR3 has 14 residues. This CDR3 reads CASSLYRMGNEQFF. The CDR3 DNA follows: TGTGCCAGCAGTTTATACCGGATGGGGAATGAGCAGTTCTTC.

The chain employs TRBV5-1 and TRBJ1-1, with 10 nucleotides matching TRBD1. This CDR3 has 15 amino acids. J lost 4 bases, V lost 0 bases, and 3 bases had no gene match. In germline, CDR1 is SGHRS, CDR2 YFSETQ. CDR3 in DNA: TGCGCCAGCAGCTTGGGGGACAGGGGAAGCACTGAAGCTTTCTTT. Amino acid sequence: CASSLGDRGSTEAFF.

The chain carries TRBV19 and TRBJ1-5; no definite D call. The CDR3 totals 16 residues. Trimming took off 8 bases at V and 0 bases at J, with 17 bases between the two ends. The germline CDR1 and CDR2 sequences are LNHDA and SQIVND (reference sequence). For the CDR3, the DNA is TGTGCCAGTCAACAGAGTTGGGGATTTAGCAATCAGCCCCAGCATTTT. Its protein product is CASQQSWGFSNQPQHF.

The chain's CDR3 is CSVMPGESSYEQYF. The CDR3 nucleotides are TGCAGCGTCATGCCAGGGGAAAGCTCCTACGAGCAGTACTTC. This chain connects TRBV29-1 to TRBJ2-7, with D possibly matching TRBD1 (6 bases). Germline CDR1 reads SQVTM; CDR2 reads ANQGSEA. CDR3 length: 14 amino acids. The V end lost 6 bases, the J end lost 0 bases, and 15 bases lay between the germline ends.